Listed below are T cell receptor beta chains from one sample, sequenced in a study of early T cells in non-severe SARS-CoV-2 infection. TCRdb re-called the 5' RACE reads through MiXCR, storing one row per CDR3 protein. The sample consists of some 40,000 distinct CDR3 sequences, 3.5% to 5% of them appearing once. Source material: whole blood. The receptor set was obtained from an adult who was a healthcare worker with PCR-confirmed SARS-CoV-2 infection or an uninfected control (not recorded which). CDR3s include the opening cysteine and the closing phenylalanine or tryptophan. D genes are given only for firm matches. Part of the rows lack a size; the others show once, few, many or a class for expanded clones.

TRBV6-1,.,many,TRBJ2-5,TGTGCCAGCAGCGGAGGGCAGGGGGAGACCCAGTACTTC,CASSGGQGETQYF
TRBV5-1,TRBD1,few,TRBJ1-2,TGCGCCAGCAGCTTGGCTGAGACAGGGAGTTGGTACACCTTC,CASSLAETGSWYTF
TRBV29-1,TRBD1,medium-sized,TRBJ2-7,TGCAGCGTGGCGGGACAGGGGGCCTACGAGCAGTACTTC,CSVAGQGAYEQYF
TRBV10-3,.,many,TRBJ2-2,TGTGCCATCAGTGAGTCGCGGGATACCGGGGAGCTGTTTTTT,CAISESRDTGELFF
TRBV6-5,TRBD2,many,TRBJ2-1,TGTGCCAGCAGGGGCGCGACTAGCGGGGGATACAATGAGCAGTTCTTC,CASRGATSGGYNEQFF
TRBV4-2,.,few,TRBJ2-5,TGTGCCAGCAGCCTAAGGGCTATCCAGGAGACCCAGTACTTC,CASSLRAIQETQYF
TRBV5-1,TRBD2,many,TRBJ2-1,TGCGCCAGCAGCCGGACTAGCGGGACCTACAATGAGCAGTTCTTC,CASSRTSGTYNEQFF
TRBV4-2,TRBD1,many,TRBJ1-1,TGTGCCAGCAGTCTGGACAGGGCCCCGAACACTGAAGCTTTCTTT,CASSLDRAPNTEAFF
TRBV2,.,.,TRBJ1-2,TGTGCCAGCACCCAAGCAGGGATATTGGCGGATGGCTACACCTTC,CASTQAGILADGYTF
TRBV6-5,.,many,TRBJ2-2,TGTGCCAGCAGTTACTCGAGTTCAGCCACCGGGGAGCTGTTTTTT,CASSYSSSATGELFF
TRBV20-1,TRBD1,medium-sized,TRBJ1-2,TGCAGTGCTAGAAAACAGGGGGCGGCCGGTGGCTACACCTTC,CSARKQGAAGGYTF
TRBV20-1,.,many,TRBJ1-1,TGCAGTGCTTGGAAGTACACTGAAGCTTTCTTT,CSAWKYTEAFF